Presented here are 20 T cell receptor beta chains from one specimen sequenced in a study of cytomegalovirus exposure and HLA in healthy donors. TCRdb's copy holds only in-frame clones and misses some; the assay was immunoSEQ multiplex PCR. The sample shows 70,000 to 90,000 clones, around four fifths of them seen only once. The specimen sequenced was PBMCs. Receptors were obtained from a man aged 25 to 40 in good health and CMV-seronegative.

This chain's CDR3 is CASREGGTYGYTF. The CDR3 bases are TGTGCCAGCAGAGAGGGGGGGACATATGGCTACACCTTC. V gene TRBV13 combines with J gene TRBJ1-2; D is possibly TRBD1 (6 bases). This CDR3 spans 13 amino acids. V dropped 6 bases and J dropped 5 bases, with 13 bases sitting between them. CDR1 is PRHDT and CDR2 is FYEKMQ in the germline V gene (reference sequence).

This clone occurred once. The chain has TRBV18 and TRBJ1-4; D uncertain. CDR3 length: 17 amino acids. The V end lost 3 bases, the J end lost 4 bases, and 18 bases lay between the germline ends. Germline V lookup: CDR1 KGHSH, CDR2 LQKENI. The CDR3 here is CASSPQSSRAHNEKLFF. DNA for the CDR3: TGTGCCAGCTCACCCCAGAGTAGCCGCGCCCATAATGAAAAACTGTTTTTT.

The CDR3 sequence: CASSSSRGTLPYEQYF. CDR3 in DNA: TGTGCCAGCAGCTCATCGCGGGGGACTTTGCCCTACGAGCAGTACTTC. The J gene is TRBJ2-7, the V gene TRBV11-2; 7 bases align to TRBD2. CDR1 and CDR2 from the germline V gene are SGHAT and FQNNGV. The CDR3 totals 16 residues. Losses at the gene ends were 4 bases for V and 2 bases for J; bases not matched to a gene: 11.

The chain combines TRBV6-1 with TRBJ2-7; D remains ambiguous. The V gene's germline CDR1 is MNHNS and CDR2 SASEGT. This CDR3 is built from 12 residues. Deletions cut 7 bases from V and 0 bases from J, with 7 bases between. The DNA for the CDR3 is TGTGCCAGCAATGCGATCTCCTACGAGCAGTACTTC. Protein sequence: CASNAISYEQYF.

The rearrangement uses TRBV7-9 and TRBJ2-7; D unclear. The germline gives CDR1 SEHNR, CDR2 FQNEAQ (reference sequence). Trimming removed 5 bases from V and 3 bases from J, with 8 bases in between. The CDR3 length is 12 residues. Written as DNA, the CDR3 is TGTGCCAGCAGCACCCAGTACTACGAGCAGTACGTC. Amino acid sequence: CASSTQYYEQYV.

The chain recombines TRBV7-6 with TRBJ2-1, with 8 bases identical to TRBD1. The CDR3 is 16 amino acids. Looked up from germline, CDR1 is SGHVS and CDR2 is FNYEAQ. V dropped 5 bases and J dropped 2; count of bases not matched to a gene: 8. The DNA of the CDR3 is TGTGCCAGCAGCGTTCGGACAGGGAGTACCTACAATGAGCAGTTCTTC. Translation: CASSVRTGSTYNEQFF.

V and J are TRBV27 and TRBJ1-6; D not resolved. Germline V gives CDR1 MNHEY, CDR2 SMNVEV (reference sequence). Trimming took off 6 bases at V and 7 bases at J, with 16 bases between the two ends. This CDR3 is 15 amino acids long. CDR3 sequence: CASRPSQRPNSPLHF. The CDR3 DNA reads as TGTGCCAGCAGACCATCACAACGTCCCAATTCACCCCTCCACTTT.

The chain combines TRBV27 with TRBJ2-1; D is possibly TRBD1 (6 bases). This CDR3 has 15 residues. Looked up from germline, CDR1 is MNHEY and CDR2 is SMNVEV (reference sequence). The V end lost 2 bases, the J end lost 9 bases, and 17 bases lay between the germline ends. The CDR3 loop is CASSLNPGRGGEQFF. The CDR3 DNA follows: TGTGCCAGCAGTTTAAACCCCGGCAGGGGCGGTGAGCAGTTCTTC.

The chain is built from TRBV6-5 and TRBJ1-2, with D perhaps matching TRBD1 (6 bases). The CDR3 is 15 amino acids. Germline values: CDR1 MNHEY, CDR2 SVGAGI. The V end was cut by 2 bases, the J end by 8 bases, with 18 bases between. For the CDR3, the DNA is TGTGCCAGCAGTTACGGGGGGGGCTCCCATCGGGGCTACACCTTC. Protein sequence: CASSYGGGSHRGYTF.

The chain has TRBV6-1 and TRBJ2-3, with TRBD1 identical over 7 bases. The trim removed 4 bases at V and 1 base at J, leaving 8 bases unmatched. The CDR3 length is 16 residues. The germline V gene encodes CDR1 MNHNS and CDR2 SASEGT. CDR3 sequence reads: CASSVSGGVGTDTQYF. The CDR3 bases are TGTGCCAGCAGTGTATCAGGGGGTGTTGGCACAGATACGCAGTATTTT.

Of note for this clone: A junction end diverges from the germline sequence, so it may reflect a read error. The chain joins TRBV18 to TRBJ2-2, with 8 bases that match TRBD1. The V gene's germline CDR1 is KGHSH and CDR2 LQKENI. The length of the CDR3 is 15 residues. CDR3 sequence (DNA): TGTGCCAGCACACCGGGACAGGCGGTGACCGGGGAGCTGTTTTTT. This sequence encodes CASTPGQAVTGELFF. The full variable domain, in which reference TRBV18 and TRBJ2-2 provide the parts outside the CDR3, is NAGVMQNPRHLVRRRGQEARLRCSPMKGHSHVYWYRQLPEEGLKFMVYLQKENIIDESGMPKERFSAEFPKEGPSILRIQQVVRGDSAAYFCASTPGQAVTGELFFGEGSRLTVL.

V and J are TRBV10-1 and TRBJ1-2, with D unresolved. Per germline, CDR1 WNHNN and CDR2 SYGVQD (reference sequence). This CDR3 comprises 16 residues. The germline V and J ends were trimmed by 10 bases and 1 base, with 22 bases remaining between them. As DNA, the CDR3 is TGCGCCACCTCGAAAAAAGACAAACCTGATAACTATGGCTACACCTTC. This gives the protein CATSKKDKPDNYGYTF.

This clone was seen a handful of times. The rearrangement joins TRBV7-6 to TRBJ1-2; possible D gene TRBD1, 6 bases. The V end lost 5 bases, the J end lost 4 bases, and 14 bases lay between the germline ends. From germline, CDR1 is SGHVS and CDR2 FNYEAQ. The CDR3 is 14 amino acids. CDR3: CASSPRAGAYGYTF. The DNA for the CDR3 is TGTGCCAGCAGCCCTAGGGCGGGGGCCTATGGCTACACCTTC.

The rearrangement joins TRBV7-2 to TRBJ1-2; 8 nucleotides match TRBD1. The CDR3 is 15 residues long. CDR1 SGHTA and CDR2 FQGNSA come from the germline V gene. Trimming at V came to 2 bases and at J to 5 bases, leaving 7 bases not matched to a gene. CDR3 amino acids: CASSLSGRGRYGYTF. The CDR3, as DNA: TGTGCCAGCAGCTTATCGGGCAGGGGGCGATATGGCTACACCTTC.

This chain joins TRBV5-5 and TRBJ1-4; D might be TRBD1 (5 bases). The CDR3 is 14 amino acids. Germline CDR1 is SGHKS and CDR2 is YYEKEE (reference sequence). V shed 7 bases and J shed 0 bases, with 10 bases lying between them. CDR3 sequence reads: CASSGDATNEKLFF. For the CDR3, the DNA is TGTGCCAGCTCGGGGGACGCAACTAATGAAAAACTGTTTTTT. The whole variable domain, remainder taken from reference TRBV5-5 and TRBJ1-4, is DAGVTQSPTHLIKTRGQQVTLRCSPISGHKSVSWYQQVLGQGPQFIFQYYEKEERGRGNFPDRFSARQFPNYSSELNVNALLLGDSALYLCASSGDATNEKLFFGSGTQLSVL.

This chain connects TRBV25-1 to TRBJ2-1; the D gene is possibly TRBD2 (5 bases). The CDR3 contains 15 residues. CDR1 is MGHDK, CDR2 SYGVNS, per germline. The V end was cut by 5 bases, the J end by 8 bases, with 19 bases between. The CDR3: CASSPPRGYTDEQFF. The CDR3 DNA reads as TGTGCCAGCAGTCCTCCTCGAGGGTATACCGATGAGCAGTTCTTC.

The CDR3 sequence: CASSQRGTGVRAEKLFF. The CDR3 nucleotides read TGCGCCAGCAGCCAAAGGGGGACAGGGGTAAGGGCGGAAAAACTGTTTTTT. This chain uses TRBV4-1 with TRBJ1-4; 10 nucleotides agree with TRBD1. The CDR3 extends over 17 amino acids. Germline assignment: CDR1 MGHRA and CDR2 YSYEKL. The junction had 11 bases not matched to a gene; V was cut back by 2 bases and J by 8 bases.

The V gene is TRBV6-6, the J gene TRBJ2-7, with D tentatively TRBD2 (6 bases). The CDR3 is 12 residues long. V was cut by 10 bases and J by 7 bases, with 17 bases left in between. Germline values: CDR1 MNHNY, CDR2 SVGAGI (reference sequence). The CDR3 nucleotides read TGTGCCACGTCGGTTTGGGGGAGGGAGCAGTACTTC. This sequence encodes CATSVWGREQYF.

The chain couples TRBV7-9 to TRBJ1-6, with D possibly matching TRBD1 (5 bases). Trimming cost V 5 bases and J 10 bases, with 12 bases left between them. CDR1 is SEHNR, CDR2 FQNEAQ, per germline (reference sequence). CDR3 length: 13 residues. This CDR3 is CASSSRGVSPLHF. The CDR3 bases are TGTGCCAGCAGCAGTAGGGGCGTATCACCCCTCCACTTT.

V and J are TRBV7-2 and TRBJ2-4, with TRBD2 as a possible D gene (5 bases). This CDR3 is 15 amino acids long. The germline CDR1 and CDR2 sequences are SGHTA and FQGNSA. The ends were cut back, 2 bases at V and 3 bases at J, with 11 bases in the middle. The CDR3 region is CASSLQGLYKNIQYF. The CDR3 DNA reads TGTGCCAGCAGCTTACAAGGACTTTACAAAAACATTCAGTACTTC.